Listed here is a single T cell receptor beta chain. Germline-derived CDR1 and CDR2 are ENHRY and SYGVKD. The V and J ends lost 0 bases and 3 bases, in that order; junction bases with no gene match: 3. The length of the CDR3 is 16 residues. Profiling relied on immunoSEQ multiplex PCR, and the TCRdb table lists in-frame clones only, not all of them. The sample records 90,000 to 95,000 clones, about 91% being singletons. This record belongs to a study of T cell changes during pregnancy in multiple sclerosis. Sample: peripheral blood, taken before pregnancy. V and J are TRBV10-3 and TRBJ2-5; 11 bases agree with TRBD2. The sequence derives from a female donor with multiple sclerosis, enrolled in a pregnancy study. The CDR3 region has the DNA TGTGCCATCAGTGAGTCGGGGACTAGCGGAAAAGAGACCCAGTACTTC. It specifies CAISESGTSGKETQYF.